This T cell receptor beta chain came from a study of beta chain features in type 1 diabetes. For this clone: Its target is not known.

What was sequenced were expressed TCRB transcripts, since all of the isolated RNA had been reverse transcribed. Naive, central memory and regulatory T cell samples averaged roughly 3.4 million immunoSEQ reads each. Libraries were prepared by immunoSEQ multiplex PCR; TCRdb keeps only in-frame clonotypes and omits some of them. The table has about 360,000 clones, roughly 13% seen once. Findings of the study overall: Insertions were fewer and deletions more numerous at VDJ junctions in type 1 diabetes patients. Among patients with Type 1 diabetes, TCRB CDR3s were moderately but significantly shorter in every one of the four CD4+ subsets.

Trimming pared 6 bases from V and 5 bases from J, leaving 13 bases between. Germline V gives CDR1 MNHEY, CDR2 SMNVEV (reference sequence). The CDR3 loop spans 13 amino acids. The source of this sequence is a woman aged 18 to 35 with type 1 diabetes. Input material: naive CD4+ T cells from blood. The rearrangement joins TRBV27 to TRBJ1-2, with D maybe TRBD1 (6 bases). CDR3 sequence (DNA): TGTGCCAGCAGGACGACAGGAGGATATGGCTACACCTTC. Protein sequence: CASRTTGGYGYTF.